At least ten counts were recorded for the clone carrying this TCR beta chain. The antigen is not known. These data are taken from a study of T cells in Graves' hyperthyroidism and ophthalmopathy. Study findings and constraints: Before onset, ophthalmopathy was predicted by the model a median around 6 months earlier.

V was cut by 2 bases and J by 2 bases, with 7 bases left in between. The CDR3 contains 14 residues. CDR1 is SNHLY, CDR2 FYNNEI, per germline. Amplified regions were TCR beta CDR3 sequences from RNA transcripts. HTBI primers were used for first-round RT-PCR of the TCR CDR3. TCRdb called the multiplex PCR reads again in MiXCR, with one record for every CDR3 protein. Altogether 250,000 or so distinct CDR3 sequences are present, roughly 15% being singletons, with the ten largest covering under 35%. V usage is TRBV2 and J usage is TRBJ1-5; D gene uncertain. The TCR was taken from a woman aged 50 to 60 with Graves' hyperthyroidism that later progressed to Graves' ophthalmopathy. Sequencing input: blood. The CDR3 spells CASSETGGNQPQHF. The CDR3 nucleotides are TGTGCCAGCAGTGAAACGGGTGGCAATCAGCCCCAGCATTTT.